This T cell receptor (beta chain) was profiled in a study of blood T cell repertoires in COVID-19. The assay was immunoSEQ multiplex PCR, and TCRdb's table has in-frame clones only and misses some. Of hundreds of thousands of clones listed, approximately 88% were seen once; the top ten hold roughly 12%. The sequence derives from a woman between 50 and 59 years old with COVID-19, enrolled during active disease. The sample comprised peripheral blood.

The DNA of the CDR3 is TGTGCCAGCAGTCCCCGGGAGGGTAATGAAAAACTGTTTTTT. This gives the protein CASSPREGNEKLFF. This rearrangement joins TRBV6-5 to TRBJ1-4; D unresolved. CDR3 size: 14 residues. CDR1 MNHEY and CDR2 SVGAGI come from the germline V gene. The germline V and J ends were trimmed by 5 bases and 4 bases, with 11 bases remaining between them.